The next 9 T cell receptor beta chains were all read from a single sample in a study of blood T cell repertoires in COVID-19. Measured with immunoSEQ multiplex PCR; TCRdb has only the in-frame clones, and not every one. This sample has more than 13,000 clones, with around 91% found just once. Sample: peripheral blood. Every receptor here comes from a human donor in a cohort sampled during active COVID-19.

The gene calls are TRBV19 and TRBJ2-5, with 9 bases matching TRBD2. Trimming took 3 bases from V and 4 from J; bases not matched to a gene: 6. This CDR3 is built from 15 residues. Germline V gene sequence: CDR1 LNHDA, CDR2 SQIVND (reference sequence). The CDR3 nucleotides are TGTGCCAGTAGTATCAATAGCGGGGGAACAGAGACCCAGTACTTC. This encodes CASSINSGGTETQYF.

V and J are TRBV18 and TRBJ2-7, with 9 bases aligning to TRBD1. The CDR3 is made up of 15 amino acids. J lost 6 bases, V lost 3 bases, and 9 bases had no gene match. In germline, CDR1 is KGHSH, CDR2 LQKENI. As DNA, the CDR3 is TGTGCCAGCTCACCTCCCGGGACAGGGATATTCGAGCAGTACTTC. Protein product: CASSPPGTGIFEQYF.

The V and J genes are TRBV2 and TRBJ1-5; weak D call: TRBD1 (6 bases). Germline V gene data show CDR1 as SNHLY and CDR2 as FYNNEI. V shed 5 bases and J shed 7 bases, with 21 bases lying between them. The CDR3 covers 16 residues. CDR3 sequence reads: CASSLTGTPRGQPQHF. In nucleotides, the CDR3 is TGTGCCAGCAGTTTAACCGGGACCCCCAGGGGCCAGCCCCAGCATTTT.

The chain employs TRBV27 and TRBJ2-7; 9 bases match TRBD1. Germline V gives CDR1 MNHEY, CDR2 SMNVEV (reference sequence). The J segment lost 0 bases and the V segment lost 2 bases, leaving 5 bases of the junction unmatched. The CDR3 is made up of 16 amino acids. The CDR3 is CASSLRDRVPSYEQYF. In DNA, the CDR3 is TGTGCCAGCAGTTTAAGGGACAGGGTGCCCTCCTACGAGCAGTACTTC.

The rearrangement joins TRBV19 to TRBJ2-2; the D is unclear. The germline V gene encodes CDR1 LNHDA and CDR2 SQIVND (reference sequence). The CDR3 runs to 14 residues. Between the trimmed V and J ends, which lost 3 bases and 3 bases, there was a span of 8 bases. The CDR3 bases are TGTGCCAGTAGTATGAGCTTCTACACCGGGGAGCTGTTTTTT. Translated: CASSMSFYTGELFF.

The chain joins TRBV30 to TRBJ2-7; no clear D. The CDR3 has 12 amino acids. Deletions cut 5 bases from V and 7 bases from J, with 15 bases between. Germline-derived CDR1 and CDR2 are GTSNPN and SVGIG (reference sequence). The DNA for the CDR3 is TGTGCCTGGGCCCCGGAAGCGAGTGAGCAGTACTTC. This gives the protein CAWAPEASEQYF.

The V and J genes are TRBV6-5 and TRBJ2-5; the D is unclear. The germline V gene encodes CDR1 MNHEY and CDR2 SVGAGI. V dropped 5 bases and J dropped 2 bases, with 15 bases sitting between them. CDR3 size: 15 residues. The DNA of the CDR3 is TGTGCCAGCAGTACCGAATCCTCAGGACAAGAGACCCAGTACTTC. It encodes CASSTESSGQETQYF.

The chain employs TRBV3-1 (or the pseudogene TRBV3-2) and TRBJ2-3; 8 bases are shared with TRBD2. Germline V CDR1 and CDR2: LGHDT, YNNKEL (reference sequence). The CDR3 extends over 15 amino acids. After removal of 5 bases from V and 1 base from J, the junction contained 5 bases not matched to a gene. CDR3 in amino acids: CASSESGSGTDTQYF. DNA of the CDR3: TGTGCCAGCAGCGAGAGCGGGAGCGGCACAGATACGCAGTATTTT.

This rearrangement joins TRBV7-9 to TRBJ2-2, with D possibly TRBD2 on 5 matching bases. The CDR3 sequence is 12 residues long. Per germline, CDR1 SEHNR and CDR2 FQNEAQ (reference sequence). The ends were cut back, 3 bases at V and 7 bases at J, with 6 bases in the middle. CDR3 sequence reads: CASSFGVGELFF. Written as DNA, the CDR3 is TGTGCCAGCAGCTTCGGGGTCGGGGAGCTGTTTTTT. The full variable domain, in which reference TRBV7-9 and TRBJ2-2 provide the parts outside the CDR3, is DTGVSQNPRHKITKRGQNVTFRCDPISEHNRLYWYRQTLGQGPEFLTYFQNEAQLEKSRLLSDRFSAERPKGSFSTLEIQRTEQGDSAMYLCASSFGVGELFFGEGSRLTVL.